This T cell receptor beta chain was identified during a study of blood T cell repertoires in COVID-19. Study information: Samples taken during acute and convalescent COVID-19 were collected in the United States, Italy and Spain.

Germline V gives CDR1 KGHSH, CDR2 LQKENI. The V gene lost 6 bases and the J gene lost 4 bases, with 12 bases spanning the gap. The CDR3 length is 14 residues. Original processing notes: Estimation of nucleated cell counts relied on the amplification of reference gene primers. Assay used: immunoSEQ multiplex PCR; TCRdb lists only in-frame clones, some missing. V and J calls and clone size come straight from that table; D and trimming were deduced from the DNA. The table lists roughly 110,000 clones, more than 75% of them singletons, with around 8% in the top ten. The rearrangement uses TRBV18 and TRBJ1-4; TRBD1 is a possible D gene (6 bases). The receptor comes from a middle-aged woman with acute or convalescent COVID-19. Material: peripheral blood. CDR3 sequence: CASSQQGLNEKLFF. The CDR3 DNA reads TGTGCCAGCTCTCAACAGGGCCTTAATGAAAAACTGTTTTTT.